One sample yielded the 23 T cell receptor beta chains listed below, sequenced in a study of identical twins. TCRdb recomputed calls from the 5' RACE reads with MiXCR, one row per CDR3 protein. Of around 1.7 million distinct CDR3 sequences in the sample, more than 30% are singletons; the top ten hold 0.25% to 0.3%. The sequencing input was cord blood. The receptors here all came from a newborn girl in good health.

This clonotype was observed a handful of times. The chain is built from TRBV7-9 and TRBJ2-1; 12 nucleotides align to TRBD1. Looked up from germline, CDR1 is SEHNR and CDR2 is FQNEAQ (reference sequence). The CDR3 is 17 amino acids. J gave up 12 bases and V 5 bases, and 17 bases lay outside the gene matches. The CDR3 sequence: CASSAAPFRDRGHLQFF. The CDR3 DNA reads as TGTGCCAGCAGCGCAGCTCCATTCCGGGACAGGGGGCATTTGCAGTTCTTC.

The chain carries TRBV5-1 and TRBJ2-6; D gene ambiguous. The germline V gene has CDR1 SGHRS and CDR2 YFSETQ. CDR3 length equals 14 residues. The V and J ends lost 6 bases and 0 bases respectively, with 7 bases between them. The CDR3 here is CASTPRSGANVLTF. The CDR3 coding sequence is TGCGCCAGCACTCCTCGCTCTGGGGCCAACGTCCTGACTTTC.

The chain joins TRBV20-1 to TRBJ1-3; no reliable D call. Per the germline V gene, CDR1 is DFQATT and CDR2 is SNEGSKA (reference sequence). CDR3 size: 14 residues. V was shortened by 6 bases and J by 2 bases, with 14 bases between the two germline ends. The CDR3 DNA is TGCAGTGCCGCGGCCTACCCCACTGGAAACACCATATATTTT. Translation gives CSAAAYPTGNTIYF.

This clonotype was recorded many times. The chain has TRBV3-1 and TRBJ2-2; D gene unclear. V lost 6 bases, J lost 2 bases, and 1 base lay in between. The CDR3 is made up of 11 amino acids. The germline V gene encodes CDR1 LGHDT and CDR2 YNNKEL (reference sequence). CDR3 nucleotides: TGTGCCAGCAGTAACACCGGGGAGCTGTTTTTT. Its protein is CASSNTGELFF.

The chain carries TRBV5-1 and TRBJ2-5, with D maybe TRBD2 (6 bases). This CDR3 contains 16 residues. Deletions cut 3 bases from V and 11 bases from J, with 26 bases between. Germline V gene sequence: CDR1 SGHRS, CDR2 YFSETQ. The CDR3 nucleotides read TGCGCCAGCAGCTGGACGACTAGTAACTCCTACAATGAGCAGTACTTC. This translates into CASSWTTSNSYNEQYF.

The chain is built from TRBV6-1 and TRBJ1-2, with D hard to call. The germline V gene has CDR1 MNHNS and CDR2 SASEGT. The CDR3 extends over 14 amino acids. The ends were cut back, 1 base at V and 0 bases at J, with 6 bases in the middle. DNA of the CDR3: TGTGCCAGCAGTGAAGGGCGGGCTAACTATGGCTACACCTTC. Translated, it gives CASSEGRANYGYTF.

This clonotype was observed a few times. The chain links TRBV25-1 to TRBJ1-2, with 7 positions matching TRBD1. V gave up 3 bases and J gave up 7 bases; unmatched junction bases: 2. The germline V gene encodes CDR1 MGHDK and CDR2 SYGVNS. CDR3 length: 12 amino acids. The CDR3 is CASSDRGFGYTF. DNA of the CDR3: TGTGCCAGCAGTGACAGGGGGTTTGGCTACACCTTC.

This clonotype was found a few times. This chain uses TRBV28 with TRBJ2-4; 7 bases align to TRBD1. The CDR3 length is 13 residues. V trimming: 3 bases; J trimming: 13 bases; junction bases outside the gene matches: 9. The germline V gene encodes CDR1 MDHEN and CDR2 SYDVKM. The CDR3 DNA is TGTGCCAGCAGTTTGGACAGGAGTCTGGAGCAGTACTTC. Protein: CASSLDRSLEQYF.

As for this clonotype: A much larger clone differs by one base, so this may be a read error. The chain links TRBV27 to TRBJ2-4; D unresolved. CDR3 length: 16 residues. With 4 bases removed from V and 0 bases from J, the gap between germline ends came to 13 bases. The germline CDR1 and CDR2 sequences are MNHEY and SMNVEV (reference sequence). The CDR3 bases are TGTGCCAGCAGTTCCCAAGTCTTGGCAGCCAAAAACATTCAGTACTTC. Translation gives CASSSQVLAAKNIQYF.

This sequence joins TRBV29-1 and TRBJ1-1, with 8 bases aligning to TRBD1. J lost 5 bases, V lost 4 bases, and 6 bases had no gene match. CDR3 length: 13 residues. The germline V gene encodes CDR1 SQVTM and CDR2 ANQGSEA. CDR3 in amino acids: CSVGGQVGTEAFF. The CDR3 DNA sequence: TGCAGCGTTGGGGGACAGGTAGGGACTGAAGCTTTCTTT.

The chain combines TRBV4-1 with TRBJ2-1; 14 bases agree with TRBD2. The CDR3 runs to 16 residues. Looked up from germline, CDR1 is MGHRA and CDR2 is YSYEKL. V shed 4 bases and J 8 bases; nucleotides not matched to a gene: 7. CDR3 bases: TGCGCCAGCAGCCCAACGGGACTAGCGGGAGTCGATGAGCAGTTCTTC. It yields the protein CASSPTGLAGVDEQFF.

This clonotype has just a few counts. CDR3 protein: CASSPGEFVYF. The DNA for the CDR3 is TGTGCCAGCAGCCCCGGGGAGTTCGTGTACTTC. This sequence joins TRBV7-2 and TRBJ2-5; perhaps TRBD2 as D (5 bases). V shed 5 bases and J shed 13 bases, with 14 bases lying between them. Germline V CDR1 and CDR2: SGHTA, FQGNSA. This CDR3 spans 11 amino acids.

The chain couples TRBV6-1 to TRBJ1-1, with 9 bases lining up with TRBD1. There are 16 residues in the CDR3. CDR1 and CDR2 (germline): MNHNS, SASEGT. With 7 bases clipped from V and 5 bases from J, the junction kept 14 bases outside the gene matches. Written as DNA, the CDR3 is TGTGCCAGCACCCAAGGGACAGGGCACGTACTTACTGAAGCTTTCTTT. Its translation: CASTQGTGHVLTEAFF.

This clonotype was seen ten or more times. This chain links TRBV12-3 or TRBV12-4 with TRBJ1-2; TRBD1 matches 10 bases. CDR3 length: 15 residues. V trimming: 2 bases; J trimming: 5 bases; junction bases outside the gene matches: 5. Written as DNA, the CDR3 is TGTGCCAGCAGTTTAAGGCGACAGGGGGCATATGGCTACACCTTC. Translation: CASSLRRQGAYGYTF.

This clonotype has more than one count but fewer than ten. The V gene is TRBV2, the J gene TRBJ2-5, with D maybe TRBD2 (5 bases). The CDR3 has 13 amino acids. V gave up 4 bases and J gave up 3 bases, with 9 bases separating them. The germline gives CDR1 SNHLY, CDR2 FYNNEI. The CDR3 protein is CASSGRREETQYF. CDR3 DNA sequence: TGTGCCAGCAGTGGTCGGCGGGAAGAGACCCAGTACTTC.

This clonotype was seen more than once but under ten times. This chain joins TRBV2 and TRBJ2-1, with TRBD2 matching 10 bases. The J call could be wrong; TRBJ2-7 is a better fit for the DNA end. CDR3 length equals 15 residues. Germline CDR1 SNHLY, CDR2 FYNNEI. CDR3 in amino acids: CASSETSGRYNEQYF. CDR3 nucleotide sequence: TGTGCCAGCAGTGAGACTAGCGGGCGCTACAATGAGCAGTACTTC.

This clonotype was picked up a small number of times. The chain couples TRBV5-1 to TRBJ2-1, with 9 bases identical to TRBD2. J gave up 0 bases and V 4 bases, and 8 bases lay outside the gene matches. This CDR3 has 17 residues. Per the germline V gene, CDR1 is SGHRS and CDR2 is YFSETQ. The CDR3 nucleotides are TGCGCCAGCAGCCGCATAGCGGGAGTTACCTCCTACAATGAGCAGTTCTTC. It encodes CASSRIAGVTSYNEQFF.

Regarding this clonotype: The junction shows a germline mismatch at one end, possibly a read error. The chain couples TRBV14 to TRBJ1-2, with a weak D call TRBD1 (5 bases). Looked up from germline, CDR1 is SGHDN and CDR2 is FVKESK. This CDR3 contains 12 residues. In DNA form, the CDR3 reads TGTGCCAGCAGCCCTCAGGGCGGTGGCTACAACTTC. It translates to CASSPQGGGYNF.

This chain links TRBV10-3 with TRBJ2-4; 7 bases are shared with TRBD1. The DNA end favors TRBJ2-7, so the J call may be wrong. The germline CDR1 and CDR2 sequences are ENHRY and SYGVKD. The CDR3 runs 13 residues. CDR3 residues: CAISEGTDYEQYF. The CDR3 nucleotides read TGTGCCATCAGTGAGGGGACAGACTACGAGCAGTACTTC.

This clonotype has a count of ten or more. The chain recombines TRBV20-1 with TRBJ1-6; the D is unclear. The V end lost 3 bases, the J end lost 1 base, and 10 bases lay between the germline ends. Germline CDR1 DFQATT, CDR2 SNEGSKA (reference sequence). The CDR3 is made up of 15 amino acids. CDR3 nucleotide sequence: TGCAGTGCTAGGATTTCGGGTTCCTATAATTCACCCCTCCACTTT. Its protein product is CSARISGSYNSPLHF.

V usage is TRBV20-1 and J usage is TRBJ2-5; D is perhaps TRBD1 or TRBD2 (5 bases each). The J call may be in error: the DNA end matches TRBJ2-7 better. Germline V gives CDR1 DFQATT, CDR2 SNEGSKA (reference sequence). The CDR3 spans 14 residues. The CDR3 here is CSVKGRSSSYEQYF. The CDR3 bases are TGCAGTGTCAAGGGACGGTCGAGCTCCTACGAGCAGTACTTC.

This clonotype was observed a few times. The chain carries TRBV14 and TRBJ2-3, with D possibly called TRBD1 or TRBD2 (5 bases each). Germline CDR1 and CDR2: SGHDN and FVKESK. V was shortened by 3 bases and J by 8 bases, with 12 bases between the two germline ends. The CDR3 consists of 13 residues. This CDR3 reads CASSQGPSSTQYF. In DNA, the CDR3 is TGTGCCAGCAGCCAGGGACCATCTTCTACGCAGTATTTT.

The chain joins TRBV11-2 to TRBJ2-5; D unclear. Germline values: CDR1 SGHAT, CDR2 FQNNGV. The length of the CDR3 is 11 residues. The V gene lost 3 bases and the J gene lost 7 bases, with 6 bases spanning the gap. The chain's CDR3 is CASSFEVTQYF. The CDR3 coding sequence is TGTGCCAGCAGCTTCGAAGTGACCCAGTACTTC.